Listed here are 10 T cell receptor beta chains from one sample, sequenced in a study of blood T cells in healthy people across ages. A second PCR of 7 to 11 cycles used a sample-barcoded 5' primer and a J-beta primer mix. Via MiXCR, TCRdb re-called the 5' RACE reads, giving one row per CDR3 protein. In the table there are about 810,000 distinct CDR3 sequences, under 40% of which are singletons. Sample: blood. These receptors all stem from a man younger than 35 in good health.

Regarding this clonotype: A clone one base away is much larger, so this may be a read error. Without the conserved terminal phenylalanine or tryptophan, this CDR3 likely stems from a read error. V and J are TRBV12-3 or TRBV12-4 and TRBJ2-3, with D perhaps TRBD1 or TRBD2 (5 bases each). The CDR3 has 13 residues. V dropped 4 bases and J dropped 3 bases, with 8 bases sitting between them. Here the CDR3 reads CASSWGNTDTQYS. For the CDR3, the DNA is TGTGCCAGCAGTTGGGGGAATACAGATACGCAGTATTCT.

The J gene is TRBJ1-2, the V gene TRBV4-1; D is unresolved. This CDR3 region has 14 residues. Trimming stripped 0 bases from V and 13 bases from J, with 18 bases between. Per germline, CDR1 MGHRA and CDR2 YSYEKL. CDR3 protein: CASSQDGPGSPGTF. The CDR3 DNA reads TGCGCCAGCAGCCAAGATGGCCCAGGCTCGCCAGGCACCTTC.

In this sample, this clonotype turned up a few times. V and J are TRBV2 and TRBJ2-3, with D maybe TRBD1 (6 bases). V dropped 8 bases and J dropped 5 bases, with 11 bases sitting between them. CDR1 is SNHLY and CDR2 is FYNNEI in the germline V gene. The CDR3 consists of 12 residues. In nucleotides, the CDR3 is TGTGCCAGCTTGGGGGCTGTAGATACGCAGTATTTT. It translates to CASLGAVDTQYF.

This clonotype came up many times. This chain links TRBV5-1 with TRBJ1-4; the D is unclear. Germline CDR1 and CDR2: SGHRS and YFSETQ. With 0 bases removed from V and 7 bases from J, the gap between germline ends came to 10 bases. The CDR3 contains 14 residues. Written as DNA, the CDR3 is TGCGCCAGCAGCTTGGGACATGGAGGTGAAAAACTGTTTTTT. This translates into CASSLGHGGEKLFF.

This clonotype was found many times. In nucleotides, the CDR3 is TGTGCCAGCAGTTTACGGAGAAGCAATCAGCCCCAGCATTTT. The encoded protein is CASSLRRSNQPQHF. The gene calls are TRBV12-3 or TRBV12-4 and TRBJ1-5; D call uncertain. The CDR3 has 14 residues. Deletions cut 2 bases from V and 1 base from J, with 6 bases between.

The rearrangement uses TRBV29-1 and TRBJ1-1; D ambiguous. From germline, CDR1 is SQVTM and CDR2 ANQGSEA. This CDR3 comprises 14 residues. V lost 4 bases and J lost 3, with 15 bases in between. CDR3: CSVGALLTDTEAFF. The CDR3 DNA is TGCAGCGTTGGAGCATTGTTGACGGACACTGAAGCTTTCTTT. Supplemented by reference TRBV29-1 and TRBJ1-1, the full variable domain reads SAVISQKPSRDICQRGTSLTIQCQVDSQVTMMFWYRQQPGQSLTLIATANQGSEATYESGFVIDKFPISRPNLTFSTLTVSNMSPEDSSIYLCSVGALLTDTEAFFGQGTRLTVV.

On this clonotype itself: The junction shows a germline mismatch at one end, possibly a read error. The rearrangement links TRBV9 to TRBJ1-5; no clear D gene. Germline CDR1 reads SGDLS; CDR2 reads YYNGEE. The CDR3 length is 13 residues. CDR3 in amino acids: CTSSAGEDQPQHF. The CDR3 coding sequence is TGTACCAGCAGCGCCGGAGAGGATCAGCCCCAGCATTTT.

The table lists this clonotype with a few counts. J is TRBJ2-5 and V is TRBV12-3 or TRBV12-4, with 8 nucleotides matching TRBD2. V lost 5 bases to trimming and J lost 11 bases; unmatched junction nucleotides: 13. The CDR3 totals 14 residues. CDR3 sequence reads: CASSLREGSNEQYF. The CDR3 region has the DNA TGTGCCAGCAGTCTACGGGAGGGGAGCAATGAGCAGTACTTC.

This clonotype was counted between two and nine times. V usage is TRBV18 and J usage is TRBJ2-1; D perhaps matches TRBD2 (6 bases). Germline V gene sequence: CDR1 KGHSH, CDR2 LQKENI. This CDR3 spans 18 amino acids. V lost 3 bases and J 1 base, leaving 19 bases between the germline ends. CDR3 loop: CASSPIGPAGHSYNEQFF. In DNA, the CDR3 is TGTGCCAGCTCACCCATTGGGCCCGCGGGGCATTCCTACAATGAGCAGTTCTTC.

There are many counts of this clonotype. This sequence joins TRBV12-3 or TRBV12-4 and TRBJ2-1; 13 bases agree with TRBD2. Trimming cost V 5 bases and J 4 bases; bases outside gene matches: 8. CDR3 length equals 17 residues. CDR3 residues: CASSIRLAGGPYNEQFF. DNA of the CDR3: TGTGCCAGCAGTATCAGACTAGCGGGGGGCCCATACAATGAGCAGTTCTTC.